This TCR beta chain is drawn from a study of cytomegalovirus exposure and HLA in healthy donors. 13 Jbeta primers and 60 Vbeta primers were used for the PCR. Sequencing was performed with immunoSEQ multiplex PCR; in TCRdb, only in-frame clones are kept and a portion is missing. This table holds some 41,000 clones, approximately 75% found once. CDR1 and CDR2 (germline): SNHLY, FYNNEI. The CDR3 runs 14 residues. V was trimmed by 4 bases and J by 8 bases, leaving 17 bases between them. V usage is TRBV2 and J usage is TRBJ1-2; D remains ambiguous. This receptor was taken from a man aged 40-50 years in good health and CMV-seronegative. The sequencing input was PBMCs. The CDR3 loop reads CASSAAGQARGYTF. The DNA for the CDR3 is TGTGCCAGCAGTGCCGCGGGCCAGGCTAGGGGCTACACCTTC. The variable domain in full, completed from reference TRBV2 and TRBJ1-2, reads EPEVTQTPSHQVTQMGQEVILRCVPISNHLYFYWYRQILGQKVEFLVSFYNNEISEKSEIFDDQFSVERPDGSNFTLKIRSTKLEDSAMYFCASSAAGQARGYTFGSGTRLTVV.